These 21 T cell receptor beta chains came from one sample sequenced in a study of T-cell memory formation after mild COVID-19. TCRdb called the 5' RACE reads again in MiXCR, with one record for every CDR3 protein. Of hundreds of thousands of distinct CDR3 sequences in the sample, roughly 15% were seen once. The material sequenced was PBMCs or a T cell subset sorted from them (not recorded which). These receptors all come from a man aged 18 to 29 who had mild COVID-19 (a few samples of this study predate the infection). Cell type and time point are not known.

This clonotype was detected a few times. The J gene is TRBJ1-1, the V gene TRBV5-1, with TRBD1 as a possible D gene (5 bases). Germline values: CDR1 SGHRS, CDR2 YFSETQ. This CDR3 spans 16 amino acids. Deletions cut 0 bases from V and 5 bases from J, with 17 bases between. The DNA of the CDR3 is TGCGCCAGCAGCTTGGCCGTCACAGGTGATAATACTGAAGCTTTCTTT. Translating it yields CASSLAVTGDNTEAFF.

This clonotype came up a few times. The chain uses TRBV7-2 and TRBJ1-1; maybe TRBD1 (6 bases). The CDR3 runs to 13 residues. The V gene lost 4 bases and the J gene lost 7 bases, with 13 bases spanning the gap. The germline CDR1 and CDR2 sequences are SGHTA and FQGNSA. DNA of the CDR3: TGTGCCAGCAGCTCAACTCGACAGGATGAAGCTTTCTTT. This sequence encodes CASSSTRQDEAFF.

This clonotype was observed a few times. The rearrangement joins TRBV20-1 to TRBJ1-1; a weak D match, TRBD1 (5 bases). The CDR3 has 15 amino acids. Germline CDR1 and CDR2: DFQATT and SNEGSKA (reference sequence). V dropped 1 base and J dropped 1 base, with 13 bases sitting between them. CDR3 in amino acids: CSARVRGRWNTEAFF. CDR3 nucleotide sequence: TGCAGTGCTAGAGTGCGGGGCAGATGGAACACTGAAGCTTTCTTT.

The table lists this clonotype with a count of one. DNA for the CDR3: TGTGCCAGCAGTGAATCCCTCTCACCCCTCCACTTT. Its translation: CASSESLSPLHF. This chain connects TRBV6-1 to TRBJ1-6; D ambiguous. CDR3 length: 12 residues. V was shortened by 2 bases and J by 10 bases, with 6 bases between the two germline ends. The germline V gene has CDR1 MNHNS and CDR2 SASEGT.

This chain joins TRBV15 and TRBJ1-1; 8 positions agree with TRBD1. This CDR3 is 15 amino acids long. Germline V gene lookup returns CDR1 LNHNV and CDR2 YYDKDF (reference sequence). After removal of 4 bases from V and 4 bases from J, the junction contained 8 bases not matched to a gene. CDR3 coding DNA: TGTGCCACCAGCACTTGGACAGGGTATGGCACTGAAGCTTTCTTT. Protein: CATSTWTGYGTEAFF. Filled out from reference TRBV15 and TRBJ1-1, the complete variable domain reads DAMVIQNPRYQVTQFGKPVTLSCSQTLNHNVMYWYQQKSSQAPKLLFHYYDKDFNNEADTPDNFQSRRPNTSFCFLDIRSPGLGDTAMYLCATSTWTGYGTEAFFGQGTRLTVV.

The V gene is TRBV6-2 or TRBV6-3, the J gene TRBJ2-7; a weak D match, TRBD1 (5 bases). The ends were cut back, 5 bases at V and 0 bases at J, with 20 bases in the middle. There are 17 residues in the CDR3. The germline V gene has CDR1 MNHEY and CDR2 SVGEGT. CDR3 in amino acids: CASSLVGRQKSSYEQYF. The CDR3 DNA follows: TGTGCCAGCAGTCTTGTGGGTCGACAGAAGAGCTCCTACGAGCAGTACTTC.

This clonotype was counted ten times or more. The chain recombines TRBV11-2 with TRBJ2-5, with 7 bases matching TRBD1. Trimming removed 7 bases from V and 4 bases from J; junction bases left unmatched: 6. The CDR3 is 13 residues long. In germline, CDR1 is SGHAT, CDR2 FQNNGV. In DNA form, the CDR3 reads TGTGCCAGCACCATTAGACAGGGAGAGACCCAGTACTTC. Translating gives CASTIRQGETQYF.

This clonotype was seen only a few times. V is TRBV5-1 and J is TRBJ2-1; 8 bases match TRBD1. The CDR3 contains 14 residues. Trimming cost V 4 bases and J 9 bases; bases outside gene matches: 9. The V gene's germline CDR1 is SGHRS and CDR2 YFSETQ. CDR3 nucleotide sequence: TGCGCCAGCAGCCACGGACAGGGTAAGGGTGAGCAGTTCTTC. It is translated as CASSHGQGKGEQFF.

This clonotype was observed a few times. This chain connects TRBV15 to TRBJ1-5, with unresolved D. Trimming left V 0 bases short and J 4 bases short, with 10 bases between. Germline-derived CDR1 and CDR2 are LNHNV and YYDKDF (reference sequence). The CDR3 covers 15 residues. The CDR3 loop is CATSREVTENQPQHF. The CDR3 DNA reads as TGTGCCACCAGCAGAGAGGTCACAGAGAATCAGCCCCAGCATTTT.

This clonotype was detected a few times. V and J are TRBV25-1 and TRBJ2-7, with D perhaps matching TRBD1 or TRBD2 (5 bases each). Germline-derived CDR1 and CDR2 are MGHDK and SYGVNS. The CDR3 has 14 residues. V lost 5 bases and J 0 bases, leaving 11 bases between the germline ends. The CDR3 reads CASSKRGSSYEQYV. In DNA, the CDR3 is TGTGCCAGCAGTAAGAGGGGCAGCTCCTACGAGCAGTACGTC.

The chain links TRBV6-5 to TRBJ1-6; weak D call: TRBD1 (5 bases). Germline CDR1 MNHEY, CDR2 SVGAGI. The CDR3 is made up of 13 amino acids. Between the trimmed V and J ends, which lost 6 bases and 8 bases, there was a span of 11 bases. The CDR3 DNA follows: TGTGCCAGCAGCTCCGGGGGTCATTCACCCCTCCACTTT. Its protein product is CASSSGGHSPLHF.

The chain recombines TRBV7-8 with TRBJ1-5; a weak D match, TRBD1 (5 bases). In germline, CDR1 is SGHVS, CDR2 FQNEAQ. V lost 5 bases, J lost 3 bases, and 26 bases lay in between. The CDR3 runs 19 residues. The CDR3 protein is CASSTPPLGPGGPNQPQHF. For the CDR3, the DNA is TGTGCCAGCAGCACTCCCCCCCTGGGGCCCGGGGGTCCCAATCAGCCCCAGCATTTT.

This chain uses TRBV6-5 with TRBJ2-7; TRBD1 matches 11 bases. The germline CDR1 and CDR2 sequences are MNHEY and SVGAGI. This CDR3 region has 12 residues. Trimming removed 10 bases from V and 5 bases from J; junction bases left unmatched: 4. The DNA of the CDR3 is TGTGCCACCGGACAGGGGGCCCACGAGCAGTACTTC. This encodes CATGQGAHEQYF.

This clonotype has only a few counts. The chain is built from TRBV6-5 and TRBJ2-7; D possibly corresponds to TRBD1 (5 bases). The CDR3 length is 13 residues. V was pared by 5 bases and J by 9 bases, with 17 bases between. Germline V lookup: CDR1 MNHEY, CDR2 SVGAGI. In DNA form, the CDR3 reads TGTGCCAGCAGTCCGTCAGACAGACTGATGCAGTACGTC. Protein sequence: CASSPSDRLMQYV.

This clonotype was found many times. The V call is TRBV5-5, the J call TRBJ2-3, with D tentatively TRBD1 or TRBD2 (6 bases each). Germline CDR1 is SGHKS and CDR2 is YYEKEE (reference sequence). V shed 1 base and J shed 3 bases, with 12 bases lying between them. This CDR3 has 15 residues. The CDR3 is CASSLWGAPTDTQYF. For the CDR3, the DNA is TGTGCCAGCAGCTTGTGGGGGGCTCCGACAGATACGCAGTATTTT. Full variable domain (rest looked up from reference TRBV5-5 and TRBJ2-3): DAGVTQSPTHLIKTRGQQVTLRCSPISGHKSVSWYQQVLGQGPQFIFQYYEKEERGRGNFPDRFSARQFPNYSSELNVNALLLGDSALYLCASSLWGAPTDTQYFGPGTRLTVL.

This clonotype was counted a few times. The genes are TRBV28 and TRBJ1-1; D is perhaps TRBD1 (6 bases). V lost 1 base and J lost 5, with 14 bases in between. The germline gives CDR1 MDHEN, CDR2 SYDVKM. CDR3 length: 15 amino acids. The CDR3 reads CASSLSWTARTEAFF. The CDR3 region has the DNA TGTGCCAGCAGTTTATCATGGACAGCCCGGACTGAAGCTTTCTTT.

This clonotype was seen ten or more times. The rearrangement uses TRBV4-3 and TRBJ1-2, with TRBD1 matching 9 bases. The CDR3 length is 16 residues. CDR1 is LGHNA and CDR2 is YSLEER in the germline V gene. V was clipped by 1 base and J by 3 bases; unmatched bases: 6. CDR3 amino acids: CASSQVLDRGDYGYTF. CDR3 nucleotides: TGCGCCAGCAGCCAAGTCCTGGACAGGGGCGACTATGGCTACACCTTC.

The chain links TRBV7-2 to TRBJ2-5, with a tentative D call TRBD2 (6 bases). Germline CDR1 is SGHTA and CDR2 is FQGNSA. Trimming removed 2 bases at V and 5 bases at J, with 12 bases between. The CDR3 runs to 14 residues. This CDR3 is CASSLNSGWETQYF. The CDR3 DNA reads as TGTGCCAGCAGCTTAAACAGCGGGTGGGAGACCCAGTACTTC.

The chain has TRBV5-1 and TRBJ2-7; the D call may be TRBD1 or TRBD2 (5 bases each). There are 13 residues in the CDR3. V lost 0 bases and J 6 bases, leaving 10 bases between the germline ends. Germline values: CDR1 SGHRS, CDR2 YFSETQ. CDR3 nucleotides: TGCGCCAGCAGCTTGGCCGGGACGGGCGAGCAGTACGTC. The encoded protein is CASSLAGTGEQYV.

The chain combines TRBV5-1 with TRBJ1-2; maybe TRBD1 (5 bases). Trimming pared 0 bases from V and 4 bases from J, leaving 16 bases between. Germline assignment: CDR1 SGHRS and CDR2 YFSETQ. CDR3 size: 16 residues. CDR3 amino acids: CASSLGGLSEGYGYTF. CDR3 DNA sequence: TGCGCCAGCAGCTTGGGGGGACTCTCAGAGGGCTATGGCTACACCTTC. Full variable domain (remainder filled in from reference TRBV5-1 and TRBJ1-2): KAGVTQTPRYLIKTRGQQVTLSCSPISGHRSVSWYQQTPGQGLQFLFEYFSETQRNKGNFPGRFSGRQFSNSRSEMNVSTLELGDSALYLCASSLGGLSEGYGYTFGSGTRLTVV.

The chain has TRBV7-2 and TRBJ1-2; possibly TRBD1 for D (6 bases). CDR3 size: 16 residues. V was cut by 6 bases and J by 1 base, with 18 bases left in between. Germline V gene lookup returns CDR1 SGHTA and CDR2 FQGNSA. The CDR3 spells CASRPQTGGFNYGYTF. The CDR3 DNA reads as TGTGCCAGCAGGCCCCAGACAGGTGGTTTTAACTATGGCTACACCTTC.